This TCR beta chain was recovered during a study of regulatory T cells in long-lasting Graves disease. Time point given: newly diagnosed GD, antithyroid drugs for less than 3 months. RNA extracted from PBMCs served as the sequencing template. The CDR3 consists of 13 residues. Germline assignment: CDR1 KGHSH and CDR2 LQKENI. The V gene lost 3 bases and the J gene lost 2 bases, with 6 bases spanning the gap. This clonotype was counted many times. Arm-PCR of CDR3 regions and iRepertoire HTBI primers were used to build TCR beta libraries. TCRdb used MiXCR to reprocess the multiplex PCR reads, holding one entry per CDR3 protein. Of 400,000 to 500,000 distinct CDR3 sequences listed, under 15% are singletons. Another study also made use of these data, one on T cells in Graves' hyperthyroidism and ophthalmopathy. This second study says: HTBI primers drove first-round RT-PCR of the TCR CDR3.

The receptor was derived from a woman younger than 45 with Graves disease. Sequenced here: peripheral blood mononuclear cells (PBMCs), sampled at new diagnosis, from a patient treated with antithyroid drugs. This chain links TRBV18 with TRBJ2-3, with D hard to call. CDR3 residues: CASSPEYTDTQYF. As DNA, the CDR3 is TGTGCCAGCTCACCTGAGTACACAGATACGCAGTATTTT.